Below, one T cell receptor (beta chain) is given with its context. Its antigen is still unknown. The input lacks base qualities; no much larger clone sits a single base away. The data stem from a study of Ad26.COV2.S vaccination and SARS-CoV-2 variants (dated by TCRdb to the early 2020s). Regarding the research as a whole: Vaccine-arm donors were drawn from COV1001, a multicentre, randomized, double-blind, placebo-controlled phase I-IIa trial of Ad26.COV2.S in healthy adults. The TCR-sequenced set comprised about 32 samples: some 20 Ad26.COV2.S vaccine recipients, 5 placebo recipients and 8 SARS-CoV-2 convalescent individuals. Ad26.COV2.S was given intramuscularly at 5x10^10 or 1x10^11 viral particles, as a single shot or as two shots 56 days apart. Throughout the experiments and outcome assessment, investigators stayed blinded to trial group allocation. TCRbeta repertoire sequencing was used to assess the specificity and breadth of SARS-CoV-2-reactive T cell receptors after Ad26.COV2.S vaccination. Trial participants were randomized into five groups of five: low-dose or high-dose Ad26.COV2.S given once or twice, or placebo on both occasions. Overall study results and their limits: Compared with placebo recipients, Ad26.COV2.S recipients showed higher spike-specific TCR breadth (P = 0.0014). The study lacked the statistical power to compare responses across vaccine doses or regimens. It was noted by the authors that total T cell responses may have been underestimated by the TCR breadth and depth analyses. Substantial breadth of spike-specific CD8+ and CD4+ T cell responses was reported after vaccination. Non-spike TCR breadth was comparable between vaccine and placebo recipients, consistent with the vaccine containing only spike.

The immunoSEQ Assay was the method used to sequence TCRbeta CDR3 regions. After extraction, genomic DNA underwent amplification by bias-controlled multiplex PCR, followed by high-throughput sequencing. The authors processed their data as follows. To quantify the absolute abundance of each unique TCRbeta CDR3 region, sequences were collapsed and filtered. T cell fraction was estimated by normalizing TCRbeta template counts to usable DNA, with usable DNA measured through amplification of reference genes found in all nucleated cells. Repertoire TCRs were annotated as SARS-CoV-2-specific when V gene, CDR3 amino acid sequence and J gene were exactly matched to a known reactive TCR set. MIRA supplied the reference SARS-CoV-2 TCR set, which was filtered for enrichment in COVID-19-positive ImmuneCODE repertoires so that public or cross-reactive TCRs were removed. Based on the MIRA antigens, annotated TCRs were further analysed at the level of specific ORF or position within ORF. Depth was the summed frequency of annotated unique rearrangements, while breadth was defined as annotated unique rearrangements over total unique productive rearrangements. Group comparisons of TCR breadth used two-sided Wilcoxon rank-sum tests. The source is immuneACCESS, and TCRdb retained only in-frame sequences with V and J called. Part of the clones is not carried over; for the studies checked, unresolved V genes explain less than half of this, and the remainder is unexplained. That table is the source of V, J and clone size, and D and trimming were worked out from the DNA. Counted in this sample were about 480,000 clones; 87% of them appeared once. Jointly, the top ten make up more than 10% of the sample.

The sample's treatment or condition label, in plain terms: roughly 20 received Ad26.COV2.S at low or high dose, single or two shots; roughly 5 received placebo; per-sample allocation not given. For vaccine and placebo recipients, repertoires were sequenced using samples collected on day 63 after the first injection. Between 29 July and 7 August 2020, Cohort 1b enrolled around 24 adults aged 18-55 years at one site in Boston, USA. Ad26.COV2.S consisted of a replication-incompetent adenovirus type 26 vector by which a prefusion-stabilized SARS-CoV-2 spike protein from the original Wuhan strain was expressed. CDR1 and CDR2, per the germline V gene, are SQVTM and ANQGSEA. Trimming removed 3 bases from V and 6 bases from J, leaving 10 bases between the germline ends. Spanning cysteine to phenylalanine, the CDR3 consists of 12 amino acids. Just the 36-base CDR3 DNA is kept, in frame starting at base 1.

The chain couples TRBV29-1 to TRBJ2-3; possibly the D gene is TRBD2, per 6 matching bases. Sequencing used peripheral blood, obtained in a trial of Ad26.COV2.S vaccine versus placebo. The origin of this receptor is a person aged 18-65 years who received the Ad26.COV2.S COVID-19 vaccine or a placebo. The CDR3 reads CSVERAGDTQYF. The bases are TGCAGCGTTGAGAGGGCGGGGGATACGCAGTATTTT.